The 21 T cell receptor beta chains below were found in one sample sequenced in a study of cytomegalovirus exposure and HLA in healthy donors. 13 Jbeta primers and 60 Vbeta primers were used for the PCR. The data were produced by immunoSEQ multiplex PCR, yet TCRdb's version contains in-frame clones alone and is incomplete. This sample has some 130,000 clones; around 63% occur once, and the top ten carry 9% to 10%. The sequencing sample was made of PBMCs. The receptors were gathered from a man in his forties in good health and CMV-seropositive.

This clone has only one observation. The junction differs from germline at one of its ends, possibly a read error. The gene calls are TRBV5-8 and TRBJ1-2; D gene ambiguous. Germline V gene data show CDR1 as SGHTS and CDR2 as YDEGEE. The CDR3 is made up of 10 amino acids. In DNA form, the CDR3 reads TGTGCCAGCAGCTTAGACCGGAGACTCTTC. Translation gives CASSLDRRLF.

The chain carries TRBV18 and TRBJ2-1; 11 positions agree with TRBD2. Per germline, CDR1 KGHSH and CDR2 LQKENI. The CDR3 is 17 residues long. The V and J ends lost 6 bases and 1 base, in that order; junction bases with no gene match: 8. CDR3 DNA: TGTGCCAGCTCGCCCGGGGGACTAGCGGTTTCCTACAATGAGCAGTTCTTC. This encodes CASSPGGLAVSYNEQFF.

With regard to this clone: Compared with germline, one end of the junction differs, possibly owing to a read error. The same CDR3 can be traced to other DNA sequences in this sample. J is TRBJ2-3 and V is TRBV2; 7 nucleotides align to TRBD1. This CDR3 has 14 amino acids. Germline CDR1 and CDR2: SNHLY and FYNNEI. The CDR3 nucleotides read TGTGCCAGCAAGGACAGGACGAGCACGGATACGCAGTATTTT. It translates to CASKDRTSTDTQYF.

This clone occurred a few times. The chain combines TRBV9 with TRBJ1-1, with 8 bases lining up with TRBD1. This CDR3 is built from 14 residues. The germline V gene encodes CDR1 SGDLS and CDR2 YYNGEE. V was clipped by 7 bases and J by 4 bases; unmatched bases: 9. CDR3 region: CASGTWTGTTEAFF. The CDR3 nucleotides read TGTGCCAGCGGAACCTGGACAGGGACCACTGAAGCTTTCTTT.

V gene TRBV15 combines with J gene TRBJ2-7; D perhaps matches TRBD1 (6 bases). CDR3 length: 15 residues. Germline CDR1 reads LNHNV; CDR2 reads YYDKDF (reference sequence). The V and J ends lost 4 bases and 4 bases respectively, with 17 bases between them. CDR3 loop: CATSTDRATGYEQYF. CDR3 sequence (DNA): TGTGCCACCAGCACCGATCGAGCCACAGGGTACGAGCAGTACTTC.

On this clone itself: Additional DNA sequences in this sample encode the identical CDR3. This chain links TRBV2 with TRBJ2-3, with 7 bases identical to TRBD1. The germline V gene has CDR1 SNHLY and CDR2 FYNNEI. The CDR3 contains 14 residues. Trimming took 7 bases from V and 0 from J; bases not matched to a gene: 4. This CDR3 reads CASKDRTSTDTQYF. The CDR3 DNA follows: TGTGCCAGCAAGGACAGGACGAGCACAGATACGCAGTATTTT.

The CDR3 region is CASSPPAGDYNEQFF. The CDR3 DNA reads TGTGCCAGCTCACCACCGGCGGGGGACTACAATGAGCAGTTCTTC. The chain recombines TRBV18 with TRBJ2-1; 7 bases fit TRBD2. With 0 bases clipped from V and 3 bases from J, the junction kept 2 bases outside the gene matches. CDR1 is KGHSH, CDR2 LQKENI, per germline. The CDR3 runs to 15 residues.

The J gene is TRBJ2-1, the V gene TRBV19; the match to TRBD1 covers 11 bases. This CDR3 is 16 amino acids long. The germline V gene has CDR1 LNHDA and CDR2 SQIVND (reference sequence). The J segment lost 3 bases and the V segment lost 7 bases, leaving 8 bases of the junction unmatched. This CDR3 is CASTFGGTGGYNEQFF. The CDR3 bases are TGTGCCAGTACCTTTGGGGGGACAGGGGGCTACAATGAGCAGTTCTTC. Supplemented by reference TRBV19 and TRBJ2-1, the full variable domain reads DGGITQSPKYLFRKEGQNVTLSCEQNLNHDAMYWYRQDPGQGLRLIYYSQIVNDFQKGDIAEGYSVSREKKESFPLTVTSAQKNPTAFYLCASTFGGTGGYNEQFFGPGTRLTVL.

The genes are TRBV5-1 and TRBJ1-1, with 7 bases fitting TRBD1. The CDR3 is 14 residues long. The V segment lost 4 bases and the J segment 6 bases; nucleotides outside the gene matches: 9. Germline V gene data show CDR1 as SGHRS and CDR2 as YFSETQ. CDR3 loop: CASSDSGTVAEAFF. In DNA, the CDR3 is TGCGCCAGCAGCGACTCCGGGACAGTGGCTGAAGCTTTCTTT.

The genes are TRBV5-8 and TRBJ2-1; TRBD2 aligns across 9 bases. V shed 0 bases, J shed 5 bases, and the junction held 6 bases outside the gene matches. Looked up from germline, CDR1 is SGHTS and CDR2 is YDEGEE. The CDR3 is made up of 16 amino acids. CDR3 nucleotide sequence: TGTGCCAGCAGCTTGGCGGGTAGCGGGAGTAACAATGAGCAGTTCTTC. This gives the protein CASSLAGSGSNNEQFF.

This chain links TRBV7-3 with TRBJ2-3, with 7 nucleotides matching TRBD1. V lost 5 bases and J lost 2; bases outside the gene matches: 7. Per germline, CDR1 SGHTA and CDR2 FQGTGA. The CDR3 loop spans 15 amino acids. The CDR3 DNA sequence: TGTGCCAGCAGCCCCAGACAGGGCAACACAGATACGCAGTATTTT. Translation: CASSPRQGNTDTQYF.

The chain employs TRBV6-4 and TRBJ2-2; tentative D call: TRBD2 (6 bases). The germline V gene has CDR1 MRHNA and CDR2 SNTAGT. The ends were cut back, 0 bases at V and 4 bases at J, with 12 bases in the middle. The CDR3 extends over 16 amino acids. CDR3 sequence (DNA): TGTGCCAGCAGTGACTCGAGGAGGGCGGGCACCGGGGAGCTGTTTTTT. It specifies CASSDSRRAGTGELFF.

The V call is TRBV5-1, the J call TRBJ2-7; the D gene is possibly TRBD2 (5 bases). CDR3 length: 13 residues. The V and J ends lost 3 bases and 0 bases respectively, with 7 bases between them. CDR1 is SGHRS and CDR2 is YFSETQ in the germline V gene. The chain's CDR3 is CASSSGDSYEQYF. The CDR3 region has the DNA TGCGCCAGCAGCTCCGGGGACTCCTACGAGCAGTACTTC.

This clone was counted a few times. J is TRBJ2-4 and V is TRBV7-9, with 10 bases that match TRBD1. V shed 5 bases, J shed 8 bases, and the junction held 6 bases outside the gene matches. CDR3 length equals 14 residues. The germline V gene encodes CDR1 SEHNR and CDR2 FQNEAQ (reference sequence). The CDR3 sequence: CASSTDRGSDIQYF. DNA of the CDR3: TGTGCCAGCAGCACGGACAGGGGGTCAGACATTCAGTACTTC. Full variable domain (missing parts from reference TRBV7-9 and TRBJ2-4): DTGVSQNPRHKITKRGQNVTFRCDPISEHNRLYWYRQTLGQGPEFLTYFQNEAQLEKSRLLSDRFSAERPKGSFSTLEIQRTEQGDSAMYLCASSTDRGSDIQYFGAGTRLSVL.

The gene calls are TRBV7-8 and TRBJ2-5; TRBD2 matches 11 bases. With 6 bases clipped from V and 5 bases from J, the junction kept 8 bases outside the gene matches. The CDR3 is 15 residues long. Germline lookup yields CDR1 SGHVS and CDR2 FQNEAQ. CDR3 protein: CASSPTSGDGETQYF. CDR3 nucleotides: TGTGCCAGCAGTCCGACTAGCGGGGATGGGGAGACCCAGTACTTC.

This clone showed up just once. The V and J genes are TRBV6-5 and TRBJ1-3; D is ambiguous. CDR1 and CDR2 (germline): MNHEY, SVGAGI. The CDR3 is made up of 15 amino acids. The V and J ends lost 2 bases and 2 bases respectively, with 10 bases between them. In DNA form, the CDR3 reads TGTGCCAGCAGTTACGACGGGGTCCCTGGAAACACCATATATTTT. Translated: CASSYDGVPGNTIYF.

CDR3 sequence: CASSESQNLGLAGVPPRTDTQYF. The CDR3, as DNA: TGCGCCAGCAGTGAGTCCCAAAACTTAGGACTAGCGGGAGTTCCGCCCCGCACAGATACGCAGTATTTT. The J gene is TRBJ2-3, the V gene TRBV10-1; 13 bases are shared with TRBD2. This CDR3 comprises 23 residues. V lost 0 bases to trimming and J lost 1 base; unmatched junction nucleotides: 19. In germline, CDR1 is WNHNN, CDR2 SYGVQD (reference sequence).

V usage is TRBV6-1 and J usage is TRBJ1-1, with D perhaps TRBD1 (6 bases). The CDR3 has 13 residues. V lost 7 bases and J lost 5, with 14 bases in between. Per germline, CDR1 MNHNS and CDR2 SASEGT. CDR3 nucleotides: TGTGCCAGCACTTTGCGGGGGCGGACTGAAGCTTTCTTT. It encodes CASTLRGRTEAFF.

J is TRBJ2-1 and V is TRBV28; possible D gene TRBD1, 5 bases. Per the germline V gene, CDR1 is MDHEN and CDR2 is SYDVKM. The CDR3 has 13 residues. Trimming took off 7 bases at V and 4 bases at J, with 11 bases between the two ends. The CDR3 nucleotides read TGTGCCAGCACTTTTGGGGCTTACAATGAGCAGTTCTTC. Protein product: CASTFGAYNEQFF.

Only a few counts were recorded for this clone. The gene calls are TRBV5-1 and TRBJ2-3, with D tentatively TRBD1 (6 bases). The V gene lost 3 bases and the J gene lost 4 bases, with 18 bases spanning the gap. In germline, CDR1 is SGHRS, CDR2 YFSETQ. The length of the CDR3 is 16 residues. CDR3 loop: CASSSQLQGFSDTQYF. CDR3 sequence (DNA): TGCGCCAGCAGCTCCCAACTACAGGGTTTTTCAGATACGCAGTATTTT.

V gene TRBV29-1 combines with J gene TRBJ2-7; 9 bases match TRBD1. The CDR3 has 13 residues. The J segment lost 7 bases and the V segment lost 4 bases, leaving 8 bases of the junction unmatched. Germline assignment: CDR1 SQVTM and CDR2 ANQGSEA. CDR3: CSVVGQGLREQYF. The CDR3, as DNA: TGCAGCGTTGTAGGACAGGGGCTTAGAGAGCAGTACTTC.